This TCR beta chain stems from a study of response to subunit inactivated influenza vaccine. The CDR3 runs to 14 residues. V was trimmed by 4 bases and J by 8 bases, leaving 17 bases between them. Germline V CDR1 and CDR2: SNHLY, FYNNEI. This clonotype was seen a handful of times. TCRdb re-called the RT-PCR reads through MiXCR, storing one row per CDR3 protein. The data contain over 750,000 distinct CDR3 sequences, around 20% of them seen just once; the ten biggest clones take up roughly a tenth. The chain carries TRBV2 and TRBJ1-2; maybe TRBD1 (6 bases). This material consisted of PBMCs from blood, taken roughly 5 days after vaccination. This sequence originates from a man in his forties or fifties who received an inactivated influenza vaccine. The CDR3 loop reads CASSGLGADGGYTF. CDR3 bases: TGTGCCAGCAGTGGTCTGGGGGCTGATGGCGGCTACACCTTC. Looking up the rest from reference TRBV2 and TRBJ1-2 gives the full variable domain: EPEVTQTPSHQVTQMGQEVILRCVPISNHLYFYWYRQILGQKVEFLVSFYNNEISEKSEIFDDQFSVERPDGSNFTLKIRSTKLEDSAMYFCASSGLGADGGYTFGSGTRLTVV.